These 31 T cell receptor beta chains were sequenced from one sample in a study of OX40 agonist ivuxolimab in advanced cancers. This table comes from immunoSEQ multiplex PCR, and its TCRdb copy is limited to in-frame clones, with some not included. The table records 45,000 to 65,000 clones, about nine tenths of them present only once. This sample comprised CD4+ or CD8+ T cells sorted from blood, obtained in a trial of the OX40 agonist ivuxolimab. These receptor sequences come from an adult with an advanced solid tumor such as melanoma, head and neck, liver or kidney cancer.

The chain employs TRBV11-2 and TRBJ1-2; tentatively, D is TRBD1 (5 bases). V was pared by 4 bases and J by 6 bases, with 9 bases between. CDR3 length: 12 residues. The germline gives CDR1 SGHAT, CDR2 FQNNGV. DNA for the CDR3: TGTGCCAGCAGCTGGGCAGGGAATGGCTACACCTTC. Protein product: CASSWAGNGYTF.

The chain uses TRBV5-1 and TRBJ2-3; TRBD1 or TRBD2 may be the D gene (5 bases each). The V gene lost 0 bases and the J gene lost 4 bases, with 15 bases spanning the gap. The CDR3 sequence is 16 residues long. Germline V CDR1 and CDR2: SGHRS, YFSETQ. This CDR3 reads CASSLGQGVVADTQYF. CDR3 nucleotide sequence: TGCGCCAGCAGCTTGGGGCAGGGAGTAGTCGCAGATACGCAGTATTTT.

The chain joins TRBV6-5 to TRBJ1-1; no definite D call. This CDR3 has 12 residues. Looked up from germline, CDR1 is MNHEY and CDR2 is SVGAGI. V was cut by 2 bases and J by 1 base, with 2 bases left in between. CDR3 nucleotide sequence: TGTGCCAGCAGTTACCAGAACACTGAAGCTTTCTTT. It translates to CASSYQNTEAFF.

The CDR3 protein is CASSLAVGLSYGYTF. The CDR3 region has the DNA TGTGCCAGCAGCTTGGCCGTGGGGCTGTCCTATGGCTACACCTTC. This rearrangement joins TRBV5-4 to TRBJ1-2; D is perhaps TRBD1 (5 bases). V was clipped by 0 bases and J by 4 bases, with 13 bases between them. The CDR3 covers 15 residues. The germline V gene encodes CDR1 SGHNT and CDR2 YYREEE (reference sequence).

V gene TRBV7-6 combines with J gene TRBJ2-5; 8 bases map to TRBD1. The junction had 1 base not matched to a gene; V was cut back by 0 bases and J by 1 base. The CDR3 is 15 residues long. From germline, CDR1 is SGHVS and CDR2 FNYEAQ. CDR3 sequence: CASSLAGTGQETQYF. CDR3 bases: TGTGCCAGCAGCTTAGCGGGGACAGGCCAAGAGACCCAGTACTTC.

The gene calls are TRBV15 and TRBJ2-5; 7 positions agree with TRBD2. Germline V CDR1 and CDR2: LNHNV, YYDKDF (reference sequence). There are 15 residues in the CDR3. Losses at the gene ends were 3 bases for V and 2 bases for J; bases not matched to a gene: 6. CDR3 sequence (DNA): TGTGCCACCAGCAGGAGCGGGGACTCTCAAGAGACCCAGTACTTC. Translating it yields CATSRSGDSQETQYF.

V is TRBV19 and J is TRBJ2-5; 10 nucleotides match TRBD2. The CDR3 extends over 16 amino acids. Germline trimming cut 4 bases from V and 1 base from J; bases unmatched to any gene: 6. In germline, CDR1 is LNHDA, CDR2 SQIVND (reference sequence). For the CDR3, the DNA is TGTGCCAGTAGTACAGGGGGACTAGCGTCCCAAGAGACCCAGTACTTC. Translation: CASSTGGLASQETQYF.

The genes are TRBV7-2 and TRBJ1-5; D possibly corresponds to TRBD1 (5 bases). V was pared by 2 bases and J by 6 bases, with 14 bases between. The V gene's germline CDR1 is SGHTA and CDR2 FQGNSA. This CDR3 spans 15 amino acids. Here the CDR3 DNA reads TGTGCCAGCAGCTTACAGGGAGGAAATAGTCAGCCCCAGCATTTT. Encoded protein: CASSLQGGNSQPQHF.

The chain recombines TRBV5-1 with TRBJ2-7, with D unresolved. The germline CDR1 and CDR2 sequences are SGHRS and YFSETQ. Trimming pared 0 bases from V and 1 base from J, leaving 8 bases between. The CDR3 runs 14 residues. CDR3 protein: CASSLAARSYEQYF. The CDR3 DNA reads as TGCGCCAGCAGCTTGGCCGCGCGTTCCTACGAGCAGTACTTC.

The genes are TRBV6-5 and TRBJ2-1, with 9 bases that match TRBD2. Germline CDR1 reads MNHEY; CDR2 reads SVGAGI. This CDR3 spans 15 amino acids. With V trimmed by 6 bases and J by 7 bases, 10 bases remained unmatched. CDR3 sequence (DNA): TGTGCCAGCAGCTATAGCGGGAGTAGAAGAAATGAGCAGTTCTTC. This sequence encodes CASSYSGSRRNEQFF.

The chain carries TRBV28 and TRBJ1-1; 9 positions agree with TRBD1. J lost 5 bases, V lost 6 bases, and 10 bases had no gene match. Looked up from germline, CDR1 is MDHEN and CDR2 is SYDVKM. This CDR3 spans 15 amino acids. This CDR3 reads CASRPYGTGSTEAFF. The CDR3 nucleotides read TGTGCCAGCAGACCCTATGGGACAGGGAGTACTGAAGCTTTCTTT.

The chain couples TRBV6-6 to TRBJ2-7; no clear D. Trimming cost V 2 bases and J 0 bases, with 8 bases left between them. In germline, CDR1 is MNHNY, CDR2 SVGAGI (reference sequence). This CDR3 region has 14 residues. CDR3 amino acids: CASSYGRSSYEQYF. The CDR3 DNA is TGTGCCAGCAGTTACGGAAGGAGCTCCTACGAGCAGTACTTC.

V usage is TRBV21-1 and J usage is TRBJ2-7. TRBV21-1 is annotated as a pseudogene. This CDR3 region has 14 residues. CDR3 bases: TGTGCCAGCAGCCGGAATCGAAGGTGCTACGAGCAGTACGTC. It translates to CASSRNRRCYEQYV.

V and J are TRBV7-2 and TRBJ2-4; no reliable D call. The CDR3 runs 16 residues. The V gene's germline CDR1 is SGHTA and CDR2 FQGNSA. The ends were cut back, 0 bases at V and 0 bases at J, with 9 bases in the middle. The CDR3 DNA follows: TGTGCCAGCAGCTTAGCCACAGCGCTAGCCAAAAACATTCAGTACTTC. Protein sequence: CASSLATALAKNIQYF.

This chain uses TRBV6-6 with TRBJ1-2; D call uncertain. Trimming took off 10 bases at V and 8 bases at J, with 14 bases between the two ends. Germline V gives CDR1 MNHNY, CDR2 SVGAGI (reference sequence). This CDR3 has 11 residues. This chain's CDR3 is CATEDNRGYTF. Written as DNA, the CDR3 is TGTGCCACTGAAGACAACCGGGGCTACACCTTC.

The chain couples TRBV7-9 to TRBJ2-3, with 11 nucleotides matching TRBD2. The germline gives CDR1 SEHNR, CDR2 FQNEAQ (reference sequence). This CDR3 is 17 amino acids long. J gave up 3 bases and V 4 bases, and 9 bases lay outside the gene matches. CDR3 in amino acids: CASSSRVAGGLTDTQYF. The DNA for the CDR3 is TGTGCCAGCAGCTCCCGGGTAGCGGGAGGGCTAACAGATACGCAGTATTTT.

The chain is built from TRBV5-1 and TRBJ2-7; D is unclear. CDR1 is SGHRS and CDR2 is YFSETQ in the germline V gene. The CDR3 consists of 14 residues. Trimming stripped 5 bases from V and 0 bases from J, with 12 bases between. Here the CDR3 reads CASRPLRASYEQYF. CDR3 bases: TGCGCCAGCAGACCTCTAAGGGCCTCCTACGAGCAGTACTTC.

V usage is TRBV7-2 and J usage is TRBJ2-3; 12 nucleotides line up with TRBD1. The CDR3 is 18 amino acids. V gave up 4 bases and J gave up 1 base; unmatched junction bases: 9. The germline V gene has CDR1 SGHTA and CDR2 FQGNSA. The CDR3 region is CASSSGTGGTLGTDTQYF. DNA for the CDR3: TGTGCCAGCAGCTCTGGGACAGGGGGCACCCTTGGCACAGATACGCAGTATTTT.

This clone showed up just a few times. The chain carries TRBV27 and TRBJ1-6; D is unclear. The CDR3 is 15 amino acids. Germline assignment: CDR1 MNHEY and CDR2 SMNVEV (reference sequence). V shed 6 bases and J shed 0 bases, with 9 bases lying between them. The CDR3 nucleotides read TGTGCCAGCAGAGAGGGAAGCTCCTATAATTCACCCCTCCACTTT. Protein sequence: CASREGSSYNSPLHF.

This clone has more than one count but fewer than ten. V usage is TRBV5-4 and J usage is TRBJ1-4; 12 bases match TRBD1. CDR1 SGHNT and CDR2 YYREEE come from the germline V gene (reference sequence). Trimming took 4 bases from V and 7 from J; bases not matched to a gene: 5. CDR3 size: 15 residues. The CDR3 reads CASSHPGQGAEKLFF. As DNA, the CDR3 is TGTGCCAGCAGCCATCCGGGACAGGGGGCTGAAAAACTGTTTTTT.

The chain links TRBV6-1 to TRBJ1-4; unclear D gene. CDR1 MNHNS and CDR2 SASEGT come from the germline V gene. V was cut by 3 bases and J by 3 bases, with 11 bases left in between. This CDR3 contains 15 residues. The CDR3 DNA reads as TGTGCCAGCAGTGAGGCGGGCGGTTCTAATGAAAAACTGTTTTTT. It encodes CASSEAGGSNEKLFF.

This clone is a singleton in its sample. The chain joins TRBV28 to TRBJ2-7; TRBD1 aligns across 8 bases. Germline CDR1 MDHEN, CDR2 SYDVKM. V was clipped by 7 bases and J by 6 bases; unmatched bases: 11. The CDR3 totals 14 residues. DNA of the CDR3: TGTGCCAGCAACGGCGGGACAGGAGTGGGCGAGCAGTACGTC. Its translation is CASNGGTGVGEQYV.

The chain is built from TRBV7-8 and TRBJ1-3; a possible D gene is TRBD1 (6 bases). The germline V gene has CDR1 SGHVS and CDR2 FQNEAQ. V was clipped by 3 bases and J by 0 bases, with 15 bases between them. The CDR3 sequence is 17 residues long. The CDR3 sequence: CASSLLNRDHSGNTIYF. The CDR3 DNA reads as TGTGCCAGCAGCTTGCTGAACAGGGACCACTCTGGAAACACCATATATTTT.

Only a few counts were recorded for this clone. J is TRBJ2-6 and V is TRBV27; TRBD1 matches at 9 bases. From germline, CDR1 is MNHEY and CDR2 SMNVEV (reference sequence). CDR3 length: 18 amino acids. With 2 bases clipped from V and 2 bases from J, the junction kept 7 bases outside the gene matches. For the CDR3, the DNA is TGTGCCAGCAGTTTAAGGGCCACAGGGGGCGCTGGGGCCAACGTCCTGACTTTC. This encodes CASSLRATGGAGANVLTF.

The genes are TRBV19 and TRBJ2-3; TRBD1 aligns across 8 bases. J was trimmed by 1 base and V by 3 bases; bases with no gene match: 3. From germline, CDR1 is LNHDA and CDR2 SQIVND (reference sequence). The CDR3 runs 15 residues. The CDR3 DNA reads as TGTGCCAGTAGTATTGACAGGGGCGGCACAGATACGCAGTATTTT. The encoded protein is CASSIDRGGTDTQYF.

The rearrangement links TRBV9 to TRBJ1-5, with D maybe TRBD1 (5 bases). Germline CDR1 reads SGDLS; CDR2 reads YYNGEE. The CDR3 covers 13 residues. The germline V and J ends were trimmed by 4 bases and 8 bases, with 13 bases remaining between them. CDR3 DNA: TGTGCCAGCAGCCCCGCCGGGGGAAAGCCCCAGCATTTT. This codes for CASSPAGGKPQHF.

This clone has a handful of counts. The chain recombines TRBV6-6 with TRBJ1-1; possible D gene TRBD1, 5 bases. The CDR3 spans 13 residues. V was clipped by 6 bases and J by 1 base, with 9 bases between them. The germline V gene has CDR1 MNHNY and CDR2 SVGAGI (reference sequence). The DNA of the CDR3 is TGTGCCAGCAGCAAGACAGAGAACACTGAAGCTTTCTTT. This gives the protein CASSKTENTEAFF.

DNA for the CDR3: TGTGCCAGTAGGAATGGTGGACCTCGGGATGGAAACACCATATATTTT. This translates into CASRNGGPRDGNTIYF. This chain links TRBV19 with TRBJ1-3; D not resolved. V lost 6 bases, J lost 3 bases, and 18 bases lay in between. The CDR3 runs to 16 residues. The germline CDR1 and CDR2 sequences are LNHDA and SQIVND (reference sequence).

The chain uses TRBV7-9 and TRBJ1-1; possibly TRBD1 for D (5 bases). The CDR3 runs 15 residues. Germline V lookup: CDR1 SEHNR, CDR2 FQNEAQ (reference sequence). Trimming took off 4 bases at V and 1 base at J, with 13 bases between the two ends. CDR3: CASSSHRDGNTEAFF. Written as DNA, the CDR3 is TGTGCCAGCAGCTCCCATCGGGACGGGAACACTGAAGCTTTCTTT.

The chain recombines TRBV5-1 with TRBJ1-6; D uncertain. The CDR3 extends over 14 amino acids. Between the trimmed V and J ends, which lost 0 bases and 7 bases, there was a span of 8 bases. Germline loops: CDR1 SGHRS, CDR2 YFSETQ. The CDR3 DNA sequence: TGCGCCAGCAGCTTGGGACTAGCGAATTCACCCCTCCACTTT. As protein: CASSLGLANSPLHF.

The chain combines TRBV28 with TRBJ2-3; TRBD1 matches 7 bases. Germline V gene data show CDR1 as MDHEN and CDR2 as SYDVKM. V dropped 6 bases and J dropped 8; count of bases not matched to a gene: 11. There are 14 residues in the CDR3. CDR3 loop: CASSHGRGKGTQYF. Here the CDR3 DNA reads TGTGCCAGCAGCCATGGCAGGGGGAAGGGTACGCAGTATTTT. The full variable domain, its missing parts supplied by reference TRBV28 and TRBJ2-3, is DVKVTQSSRYLVKRTGEKVFLECVQDMDHENMFWYRQDPGLGLRLIYFSYDVKMKEKGDIPEGYSVSREKKERFSLILESASTNQTSMYLCASSHGRGKGTQYFGPGTRLTVL.